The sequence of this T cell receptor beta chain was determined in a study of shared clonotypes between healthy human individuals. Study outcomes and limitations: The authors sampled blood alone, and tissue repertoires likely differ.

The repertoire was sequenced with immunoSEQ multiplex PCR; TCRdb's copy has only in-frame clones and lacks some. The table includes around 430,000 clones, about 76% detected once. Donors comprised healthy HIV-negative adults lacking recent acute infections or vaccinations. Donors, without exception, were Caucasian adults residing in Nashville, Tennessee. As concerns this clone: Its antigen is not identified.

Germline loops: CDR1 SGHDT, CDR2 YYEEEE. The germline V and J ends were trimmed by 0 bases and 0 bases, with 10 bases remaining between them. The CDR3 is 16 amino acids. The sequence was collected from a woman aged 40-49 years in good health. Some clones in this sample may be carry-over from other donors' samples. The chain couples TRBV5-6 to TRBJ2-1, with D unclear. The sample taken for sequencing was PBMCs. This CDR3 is CASSLAGEVSYNEQFF. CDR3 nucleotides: TGTGCCAGCAGCTTGGCCGGCGAGGTCTCCTACAATGAGCAGTTCTTC.